The 5 T cell receptor beta chains below come from one sample, sequenced in a study of high-grade serous ovarian cancer treatment subgroups. Tumor samples were taken before definitive surgery or chemotherapy. Clones were sequenced by immunoSEQ multiplex PCR, and TCRdb holds only the in-frame ones, with some missing. The sample consists of about 8,000 clones, about 60% of them appearing once. The sequenced sample consisted of tumor tissue. Receptor source: a human donor with high-grade serous ovarian cancer.

This clone occurred once. CDR3 in amino acids: CASMKLTGAYEQYF. The CDR3 DNA sequence: TGTGCCAGCATGAAACTGACAGGGGCCTACGAGCAGTACTTC. The V and J genes are TRBV6-5 and TRBJ2-7; 8 positions match TRBD1. Germline assignment: CDR1 MNHEY and CDR2 SVGAGI. V lost 7 bases to trimming and J lost 2 bases; unmatched junction nucleotides: 7. The CDR3 has 14 amino acids.

This chain joins TRBV5-1 and TRBJ2-7; no definite D call. Germline CDR1 SGHRS, CDR2 YFSETQ. Between the trimmed V and J ends, which lost 1 base and 6 bases, there was a span of 17 bases. The CDR3 extends over 15 amino acids. As DNA, the CDR3 is TGCGCCAGCAGCTTGTTGCCCAGTTTGTCCGGCGAGCAGTACTTC. Its protein is CASSLLPSLSGEQYF.

The gene calls are TRBV6-5 and TRBJ1-5; weak D call: TRBD1 (5 bases). Germline CDR1 is MNHEY and CDR2 is SVGAGI. The V and J ends lost 2 bases and 5 bases respectively, with 7 bases between them. This CDR3 is 13 amino acids long. Written as DNA, the CDR3 is TGTGCCAGCAGTTACCGCAGGGATCAGCCCCAGCATTTT. Amino acids: CASSYRRDQPQHF.

For this clone: Germline is not matched at one junction end, which may reflect a read error. The chain is built from TRBV5-4 and TRBJ1-5, with 7 bases aligning to TRBD1. Per the germline V gene, CDR1 is SGHNT and CDR2 is YYREEE (reference sequence). CDR3 length: 16 residues. Written as DNA, the CDR3 is TGCGCCAGCAGCCAAGATAGAGGGACAGCCCATCAGCCCCAGCATTTT. It yields the protein CASSQDRGTAHQPQHF.

In the case of this clone: This sample includes further DNA sequences coding for the same CDR3. The chain uses TRBV28 and TRBJ1-4; TRBD1 matches 8 bases. With 3 bases clipped from V and 8 bases from J, the junction kept 5 bases outside the gene matches. The CDR3 is 14 amino acids. Germline CDR1 and CDR2: MDHEN and SYDVKM. CDR3 coding DNA: TGTGCCAGCAGTTTCGGACAGGGTCGAGAAAAACTGTTTTTT. Amino acids: CASSFGQGREKLFF.